This T cell receptor (beta chain) was retrieved from a study of T cells in Graves' hyperthyroidism and ophthalmopathy. It was RNA transcripts that yielded the amplified TCR beta CDR3 regions. HTBI primers were used for first-round RT-PCR of the TCR CDR3. TCRdb fed the multiplex PCR reads into MiXCR, producing one record per CDR3 protein. The sample has 490,000 or so distinct CDR3 sequences, under 25% seen once. The germline gives CDR1 SGHRS, CDR2 YFSETQ. The CDR3 is made up of 12 amino acids. With 0 bases removed from V and 8 bases from J, the gap between germline ends came to 8 bases. The authors obtained PBMCs from more than 9.5 ml of fresh peripheral blood.

The chain couples TRBV5-1 to TRBJ1-2; D is uncertain. This TCR derives from a woman in her 70s with Graves' ophthalmopathy. Specimen: blood. CDR3 amino acids: CASSLDRSGYTF. The CDR3 DNA reads as TGCGCCAGCAGCTTGGACAGAAGCGGCTACACCTTC.